This T cell receptor (beta chain) was obtained from a study of cytomegalovirus exposure and HLA in healthy donors. Unmatched junction bases numbered 13, after V lost 1 base and J lost 7 bases. The CDR3 sequence is 17 residues long. From germline, CDR1 is MGHRA and CDR2 YSYEKL. TCRdb's copy holds only in-frame clones and misses some; the assay was immunoSEQ multiplex PCR. The data show about 56,000 clones, with 93% seen just once and under 2% held by the top ten. Sequenced: PBMCs. V usage is TRBV4-1 and J usage is TRBJ1-2, with 9 bases aligning to TRBD1. This clonotype was sampled from a woman aged 18-29 years in good health and CMV-seropositive. In DNA, the CDR3 is TGCGCCAGCAGCCAAGGCAACGGACAGGGGCCAGGGGTTGGCTACACCTTC. It codes for CASSQGNGQGPGVGYTF.